The 29 T cell receptor beta chains presented below share a single source sample, sequenced in a study of blood T cell repertoires in COVID-19. Sequencing used immunoSEQ multiplex PCR; TCRdb keeps in-frame clones, though not all of them. The table lists around 270,000 clones, 91% of them singletons. The sequenced material came from peripheral blood. These receptors came from a person aged 18 to 30 with COVID-19, enrolled during active disease.

The CDR3, as DNA: TGCGCCAGCAGCAGGCCCGGGACAGGGAATCAGCCCCAGCATTTT. This translates into CASSRPGTGNQPQHF. The genes are TRBV4-1 and TRBJ1-5, with 9 nucleotides matching TRBD1. V dropped 5 bases and J dropped 4; count of bases not matched to a gene: 6. Germline V gives CDR1 MGHRA, CDR2 YSYEKL. This CDR3 spans 15 amino acids.

This clone has only one observation. The rearrangement uses TRBV7-9 and TRBJ2-5; possibly TRBD1 for D (5 bases). Trimming shortened V by 5 bases and J by 2 bases, and 12 bases separated the two germline ends. CDR3 length: 14 residues. CDR1 and CDR2 from the germline V gene are SEHNR and FQNEAQ (reference sequence). The CDR3 DNA sequence: TGTGCCAGCAGCCCTTGGGGCTTGCAAGAGACCCAGTACTTC. Protein: CASSPWGLQETQYF.

The chain recombines TRBV19 with TRBJ2-1; the D is unclear. Trimming removed 0 bases at V and 6 bases at J, with 6 bases between. In germline, CDR1 is LNHDA, CDR2 SQIVND (reference sequence). CDR3 size: 13 residues. For the CDR3, the DNA is TGTGCCAGTAGTATAGACTACCCCAATGAGCAGTTCTTC. Translating it yields CASSIDYPNEQFF.

This sequence joins TRBV10-3 and TRBJ1-2, with 7 nucleotides matching TRBD1. Germline lookup yields CDR1 ENHRY and CDR2 SYGVKD. Trimming cost V 5 bases and J 6 bases; bases outside gene matches: 9. The CDR3 totals 14 residues. In DNA, the CDR3 is TGTGCCATCAGTATCCTCCAGGGGGGCCATGGCTACACCTTC. It specifies CAISILQGGHGYTF.

The rearrangement joins TRBV28 to TRBJ1-5; possible D gene TRBD1, 5 bases. The CDR3 extends over 15 amino acids. CDR1 is MDHEN and CDR2 is SYDVKM in the germline V gene. V dropped 6 bases and J dropped 4 bases, with 16 bases sitting between them. CDR3 nucleotide sequence: TGTGCCAGCAGCAACCAGGGACTCGGGAATCAGCCCCAGCATTTT. It is translated as CASSNQGLGNQPQHF.

The genes are TRBV7-9 and TRBJ2-5; 8 nucleotides line up with TRBD1. Per the germline V gene, CDR1 is SEHNR and CDR2 is FQNEAQ (reference sequence). The V segment lost 5 bases and the J segment 5 bases; nucleotides outside the gene matches: 4. There are 13 residues in the CDR3. CDR3 residues: CASSRGQGETQYF. The CDR3 nucleotides read TGTGCCAGCAGCCGAGGACAGGGTGAGACCCAGTACTTC.

CDR3 DNA: TGTGCCAGCAGCGTAGGTGTAGGGGGACAAGAGACCCAGTACTTC. Its protein is CASSVGVGGQETQYF. The chain has TRBV9 and TRBJ2-5; TRBD1 is a possible D gene (6 bases). The CDR3 covers 15 residues. The ends were cut back, 0 bases at V and 2 bases at J, with 11 bases in the middle. CDR1 and CDR2 (germline): SGDLS, YYNGEE.

The V call is TRBV18, the J call TRBJ1-2, with a possible D match to TRBD1 (5 bases). V was cut by 0 bases and J by 7 bases, with 6 bases left in between. Germline CDR1 reads KGHSH; CDR2 reads LQKENI. The CDR3 is made up of 12 amino acids. DNA of the CDR3: TGTGCCAGCTCACCACCGCAGGGTGGCTACACCTTC. Translation: CASSPPQGGYTF.

The chain is built from TRBV3-1 (or the pseudogene TRBV3-2) and TRBJ1-1, with D possibly TRBD1 on 5 matching bases. CDR1 is LGHDT and CDR2 is YNNKEL in the germline V gene (reference sequence). V lost 4 bases and J lost 3, with 12 bases in between. This CDR3 is built from 14 residues. CDR3 coding DNA: TGTGCCAGCAGCCCCCCCCGGGGGGACACTGAAGCTTTCTTT. Translating it yields CASSPPRGDTEAFF.

The sample holds one count of this clone. The chain uses TRBV3-1 (or the pseudogene TRBV3-2) and TRBJ2-5, with TRBD2 identical over 7 bases. The J call may be mistaken, given a closer DNA end match to TRBJ2-7. This CDR3 has 14 residues. The germline V gene has CDR1 LGHDT and CDR2 YNNKEL (reference sequence). CDR3 protein: CASSLSGLIYEQYF. The CDR3 DNA is TGTGCCAGCAGCCTTAGCGGGCTGATCTACGAGCAGTACTTC.

The rearrangement links TRBV7-9 to TRBJ2-1, with TRBD2 identical over 12 bases. The length of the CDR3 is 15 residues. J was trimmed by 2 bases and V by 6 bases; bases with no gene match: 2. Germline loops: CDR1 SEHNR, CDR2 FQNEAQ (reference sequence). The CDR3 loop is CASRRTSGTYNEQFF. CDR3 coding DNA: TGTGCCAGCAGGCGGACTAGCGGGACCTACAATGAGCAGTTCTTC.

This clone has a single count. The V gene is TRBV4-3, the J gene TRBJ2-3; the match to TRBD2 covers 9 bases. Germline V lookup: CDR1 LGHNA, CDR2 YSLEER. V trimming: 0 bases; J trimming: 6 bases; junction bases outside the gene matches: 10. The CDR3 consists of 17 residues. In DNA, the CDR3 is TGCGCCAGCAGCCAAGATAGGATTTTAGCGGGAGAGGATACGCAGTATTTT. Amino acid sequence: CASSQDRILAGEDTQYF.

The chain couples TRBV11-2 to TRBJ1-5; D is uncertain. Trimming pared 1 base from V and 11 bases from J, leaving 9 bases between. Germline-derived CDR1 and CDR2 are SGHAT and FQNNGV. CDR3 size: 12 residues. DNA for the CDR3: TGTGCCAGCAGCTTAGGGGCAGAAACCCAGCATTTT. Its protein is CASSLGAETQHF. Supplemented by reference TRBV11-2 and TRBJ1-5, the full variable domain reads EAGVAQSPRYKIIEKRQSVAFWCNPISGHATLYWYQQILGQGPKLLIQFQNNGVVDDSQLPKDRFSAERLKGVDSTLKIQPAKLEDSAVYLCASSLGAETQHFGDGTRLSIL.

The V gene is TRBV15, the J gene TRBJ2-5, with D tentatively TRBD1 (6 bases). Trimming took off 6 bases at V and 4 bases at J, with 12 bases between the two ends. CDR1 is LNHNV and CDR2 is YYDKDF in the germline V gene (reference sequence). The CDR3 runs 13 residues. This CDR3 reads CATRLQGRETQYF. In DNA, the CDR3 is TGTGCCACCAGACTACAGGGACGAGAGACCCAGTACTTC.

J is TRBJ2-7 and V is TRBV4-1, with 12 nucleotides matching TRBD2. Trimming cost V 10 bases and J 0 bases; bases outside gene matches: 10. This CDR3 spans 16 amino acids. Germline V lookup: CDR1 MGHRA, CDR2 YSYEKL. CDR3 nucleotide sequence: TGCGCCACCAGTCCTAGCGGGAGGGGGGGCTCCTACGAGCAGTACTTC. Translation: CATSPSGRGGSYEQYF.

V usage is TRBV10-3 and J usage is TRBJ2-5; D is possibly TRBD1 (5 bases). This CDR3 region has 14 residues. CDR1 and CDR2 (germline): ENHRY, SYGVKD. Trimming pared 3 bases from V and 3 bases from J, leaving 11 bases between. In DNA form, the CDR3 reads TGTGCCATCAGTGAACACGGACAAAAAGAGACCCAGTACTTC. Translating gives CAISEHGQKETQYF.

This chain connects TRBV5-1 to TRBJ2-7, with TRBD2 identical over 14 bases. The CDR3 covers 18 residues. Germline loops: CDR1 SGHRS, CDR2 YFSETQ. V shed 3 bases and J 3 bases; nucleotides not matched to a gene: 11. The CDR3 here is CASSSPERTSGRFYEQYF. The CDR3 DNA sequence: TGCGCCAGCAGCTCGCCTGAGAGGACTAGCGGGAGGTTCTACGAGCAGTACTTC.

V and J are TRBV18 and TRBJ1-5, with D perhaps TRBD1 (6 bases). The CDR3 is 14 amino acids. V lost 5 bases and J 4 bases, leaving 12 bases between the germline ends. From germline, CDR1 is KGHSH and CDR2 LQKENI. DNA for the CDR3: TGTGCCAGCTCAAGTTCGACAGGAAATCAGCCCCAGCATTTT. Translating gives CASSSSTGNQPQHF.

The rearrangement uses TRBV5-1 and TRBJ2-7; D is perhaps TRBD2 (5 bases). Germline CDR1 SGHRS, CDR2 YFSETQ. This CDR3 is 15 amino acids long. The V and J ends lost 4 bases and 5 bases respectively, with 19 bases between them. The CDR3 loop reads CASSAMGGLLNEQYF. For the CDR3, the DNA is TGCGCCAGCAGCGCGATGGGCGGGCTACTGAACGAGCAGTACTTC.

The chain employs TRBV19 and TRBJ2-5, with a tentative D call TRBD1 (5 bases). The CDR3 sequence is 13 residues long. V shed 5 bases and J shed 5 bases, with 12 bases lying between them. Germline V lookup: CDR1 LNHDA, CDR2 SQIVND (reference sequence). For the CDR3, the DNA is TGTGCCAGTAGTCCAAGGGCAGGGGAGACCCAGTACTTC. Its protein product is CASSPRAGETQYF.

The chain employs TRBV9 and TRBJ1-2, with D possibly being TRBD1 (6 bases). V was clipped by 3 bases and J by 2 bases, with 11 bases between them. The CDR3 has 14 residues. Looked up from germline, CDR1 is SGDLS and CDR2 is YYNGEE. The CDR3 DNA reads TGTGCCAGCAGCGGCCACAGGGAAAACTATGGCTACACCTTC. Its protein is CASSGHRENYGYTF.

The chain joins TRBV21-1 to TRBJ1-1. TRBV21-1 is a pseudogene. This CDR3 region has 12 residues. The CDR3: CASSKVIPEAFF. The CDR3 coding sequence is TGTGCCAGCAGCAAAGTAATCCCTGAAGCTTTCTTT.

The V gene is TRBV18, the J gene TRBJ2-7, with D maybe TRBD1 (6 bases). Looked up from germline, CDR1 is KGHSH and CDR2 is LQKENI. V lost 5 bases and J 5 bases, leaving 16 bases between the germline ends. The CDR3 consists of 14 residues. This chain's CDR3 is CASSVTRGQNEQYF. The CDR3 nucleotides read TGTGCCAGCTCAGTGACCCGGGGACAAAACGAGCAGTACTTC.

This clone was observed a handful of times. The J gene is TRBJ1-1, the V gene TRBV2; a possible D gene is TRBD1 (6 bases). The CDR3 extends over 14 amino acids. Between the trimmed V and J ends, which lost 2 bases and 3 bases, there was a span of 10 bases. CDR1 is SNHLY and CDR2 is FYNNEI in the germline V gene. This CDR3 reads CASSERGWYTEAFF. CDR3 coding DNA: TGTGCCAGCAGTGAAAGGGGGTGGTACACTGAAGCTTTCTTT. The full variable domain, its missing parts supplied by reference TRBV2 and TRBJ1-1, is EPEVTQTPSHQVTQMGQEVILRCVPISNHLYFYWYRQILGQKVEFLVSFYNNEISEKSEIFDDQFSVERPDGSNFTLKIRSTKLEDSAMYFCASSERGWYTEAFFGQGTRLTVV.

V usage is TRBV4-1 and J usage is TRBJ1-6; 8 positions agree with TRBD1. Germline CDR1 and CDR2: MGHRA and YSYEKL. V was clipped by 1 base and J by 10 bases; unmatched bases: 9. This CDR3 region has 16 residues. The CDR3 DNA reads as TGCGCCAGCAGCCAAGCCCCAGGACAGGGATCCTCACCCCTCCACTTT. Protein sequence: CASSQAPGQGSSPLHF.

The chain employs TRBV29-1 and TRBJ1-4; the D gene is possibly TRBD1 (5 bases). Germline CDR1 is SQVTM and CDR2 is ANQGSEA. The CDR3 consists of 14 residues. V was clipped by 1 base and J by 5 bases, with 11 bases between them. The CDR3 loop reads CSVEAGEGNEKLFF. CDR3 DNA: TGCAGCGTTGAAGCGGGGGAAGGGAATGAAAAACTGTTTTTT.

The J gene is TRBJ2-7, the V gene TRBV10-3; 11 bases match TRBD2. The CDR3 has 14 residues. Germline V lookup: CDR1 ENHRY, CDR2 SYGVKD. V trimming: 5 bases; J trimming: 3 bases; junction bases outside the gene matches: 3. The CDR3 sequence: CAISSLAGGYEQYF. The CDR3 nucleotides are TGTGCCATCAGTTCCCTAGCGGGAGGCTACGAGCAGTACTTC.

The chain uses TRBV27 and TRBJ2-1; D perhaps matches TRBD2 (7 bases). Germline loops: CDR1 MNHEY, CDR2 SMNVEV (reference sequence). CDR3 length: 12 amino acids. Trimming shortened V by 6 bases and J by 12 bases, and 15 bases separated the two germline ends. The CDR3 nucleotides are TGTGCCAGCAGCCACCTGGGAGGGGGGCAGTTCTTC. Translated, it gives CASSHLGGGQFF.

CDR3: CASSYGSNEQYF. The CDR3, as DNA: TGTGCCAGCAGTTACGGGAGCAACGAGCAGTACTTC. The V gene is TRBV6-6, the J gene TRBJ2-7; D is possibly TRBD2 (5 bases). This CDR3 contains 12 residues. From germline, CDR1 is MNHNY and CDR2 SVGAGI (reference sequence). V was pared by 2 bases and J by 5 bases, with 7 bases between.